The present T cell receptor (beta chain) was sequenced within a study of identical twins. Study-wide points: Cord blood beta clonotypes present at high abundance carried fewer insertions; no such pattern appeared in memory repertoires.

This clonotype was counted between two and nine times. Its antigen remains unidentified. Using its own MiXCR run on the 5' RACE reads, TCRdb lists one record per CDR3 protein. The sample records a few hundred thousand distinct CDR3 sequences, 13% to 15% being singletons. V was shortened by 6 bases and J by 2 bases, with 11 bases between the two germline ends. CDR1 and CDR2 (germline): SNHLY, FYNNEI. The CDR3 runs to 14 residues. The same sample was also used in a study of yellow fever vaccine responses in identical twins.

Sample: CD4+ T cells sorted from blood. The chain joins TRBV2 to TRBJ1-5; tentative D call: TRBD1 (5 bases). This clonotype was obtained from a woman between 18 and 30 years old in good health. CDR3 loop: CASRATTGNQPQHF. For the CDR3, the DNA is TGTGCCAGCAGGGCCACGACAGGCAATCAGCCCCAGCATTTT.